These T cell receptor beta chains were read from a single sample in a study of T cells expressing NK-cell markers. TCRdb reprocessed the 5' RACE reads, with one entry per CDR3 protein and no DNA. Here the sample table reports roughly 430,000 distinct CDR3 sequences. Sequenced material: blood T cells: a sorted CD56 or NKG2C T cell subset, CD4+ or CD8+ T cells, or bulk PBMC T cells (not recorded which). The source of these receptors is a woman aged 18 to 75 in good health. Both conserved end residues are part of each CDR3.

>TRBJ2-1|TRBV6-1
CATRLASGYNEQFF
>TRBJ1-3|TRBV18
CASSPSGNSGNTIYF
>TRBJ1-1|TRBV5-6
CASSSLRRLNTEAFF
>TRBJ2-1|TRBV20-1
CRAGARLDEQFF
>TRBJ1-3|TRBV9
CASSVATRAFSGNTIYF
>TRBJ2-1|TRBV7-9
CASSSLSGASYNEQFF
>TRBJ1-2|TRBV25-1
CASRGDRGYGYTF
>TRBJ1-1|TRBV20-1
CSASSGTVNTEAFF
>TRBJ2-7|TRBV4-2
CASSPAWASGGEQYF
>TRBJ2-2|TRBV4-1
CASGPPGELFF
>TRBJ1-3|TRBV4-3
CASSQDYGSSGNTIYF